There are many counts of the clone carrying this TCR beta chain. The use of a sample-barcoded 5' primer and a J-beta primer mix characterized a second PCR of roughly 6 to 11 cycles. TCRdb recomputed calls from the 5' RACE reads with MiXCR, one row per CDR3 protein. The repertoire consists of approximately 680,000 distinct CDR3 sequences, with 32% occurring once and the leading ten covering less than 20%. The data were taken from a study of blood T cells in healthy people across ages. Germline CDR1 and CDR2: SQVTM and ANQGSEA. The CDR3 runs 12 residues. V was pared by 4 bases and J by 4 bases, with 11 bases between.

The sequence was obtained from an elderly woman in good health. The sequenced sample was blood. The rearrangement links TRBV29-1 to TRBJ2-7, with unresolved D. CDR3: CSVADGIYEQYF. The CDR3 nucleotides are TGCAGCGTTGCGGACGGAATTTACGAGCAGTACTTC.